This T cell receptor beta chain originates from a study of T-cell reconstitution after alpha-beta-depleted transplantation in children. The V and J ends lost 5 bases and 5 bases, in that order; junction bases with no gene match: 4. The CDR3 is made up of 15 amino acids. Per germline, CDR1 SGHVS and CDR2 FQNEAQ. The TCRbeta library incorporated unique molecular identifiers. TCRdb reprocessed the PCR reads via MiXCR and lists one record per CDR3 protein. The sample has under 300,000 distinct CDR3 sequences, approximately 9.9% seen once; the top ten hold less than 6%. This clonotype has a count of ten or more.

Sequencing used PBMCs from the stem cell graft donor, obtained from the stem cell graft. This TCR was sampled from a human donor who donated a stem cell graft to a child with SCID. The V call is TRBV7-8, the J call TRBJ1-5, with 12 bases aligning to TRBD1. The CDR3 region has the DNA TGTGCCAGCAGCGCCGGGACAGGGGGCTATCAGCCCCAGCATTTT. Its translation is CASSAGTGGYQPQHF.